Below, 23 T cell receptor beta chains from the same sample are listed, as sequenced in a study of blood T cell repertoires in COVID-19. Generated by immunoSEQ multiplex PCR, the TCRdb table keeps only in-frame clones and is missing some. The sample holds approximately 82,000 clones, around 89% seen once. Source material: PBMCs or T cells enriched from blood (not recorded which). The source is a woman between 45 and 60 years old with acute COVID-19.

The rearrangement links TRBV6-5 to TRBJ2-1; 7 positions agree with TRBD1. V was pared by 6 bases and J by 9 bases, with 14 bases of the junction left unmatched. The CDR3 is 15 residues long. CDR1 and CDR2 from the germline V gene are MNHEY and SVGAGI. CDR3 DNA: TGTGCCAGCAGACCAATCAGGGGGAAAGGAGGTGAGCAGTTCTTC. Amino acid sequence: CASRPIRGKGGEQFF.

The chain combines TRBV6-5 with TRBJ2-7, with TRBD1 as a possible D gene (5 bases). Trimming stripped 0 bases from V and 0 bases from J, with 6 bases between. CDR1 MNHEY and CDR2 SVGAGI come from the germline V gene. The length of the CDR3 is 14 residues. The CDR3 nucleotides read TGTGCCAGCAGTTACTCGACAGTCTCCTACGAGCAGTACTTC. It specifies CASSYSTVSYEQYF.

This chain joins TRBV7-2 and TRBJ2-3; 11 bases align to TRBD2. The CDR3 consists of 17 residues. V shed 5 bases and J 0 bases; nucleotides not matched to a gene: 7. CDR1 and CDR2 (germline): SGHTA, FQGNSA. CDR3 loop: CASSPGTSGPSTDTQYF. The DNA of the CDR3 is TGTGCCAGCAGCCCCGGGACTAGCGGACCAAGCACAGATACGCAGTATTTT.

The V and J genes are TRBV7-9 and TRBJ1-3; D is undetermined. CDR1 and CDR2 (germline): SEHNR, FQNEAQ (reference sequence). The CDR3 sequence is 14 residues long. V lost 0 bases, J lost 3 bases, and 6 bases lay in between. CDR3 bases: TGTGCCAGCAGCTTAGCGGCCATTGGAAACACCATATATTTT. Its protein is CASSLAAIGNTIYF. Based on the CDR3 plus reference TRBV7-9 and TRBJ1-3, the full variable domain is DTGVSQNPRHKITKRGQNVTFRCDPISEHNRLYWYRQTLGQGPEFLTYFQNEAQLEKSRLLSDRFSAERPKGSFSTLEIQRTEQGDSAMYLCASSLAAIGNTIYFGEGSWLTVV.

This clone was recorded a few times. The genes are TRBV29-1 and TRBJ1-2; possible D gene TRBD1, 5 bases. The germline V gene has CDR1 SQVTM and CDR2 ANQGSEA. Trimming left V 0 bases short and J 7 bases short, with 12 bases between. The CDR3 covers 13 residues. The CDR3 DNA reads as TGCAGCGTTGAAGATCGAACGGGGGGTGGCTACACCTTC. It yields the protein CSVEDRTGGGYTF. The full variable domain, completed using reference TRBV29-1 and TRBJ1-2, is SAVISQKPSRDICQRGTSLTIQCQVDSQVTMMFWYRQQPGQSLTLIATANQGSEATYESGFVIDKFPISRPNLTFSTLTVSNMSPEDSSIYLCSVEDRTGGGYTFGSGTRLTVV.

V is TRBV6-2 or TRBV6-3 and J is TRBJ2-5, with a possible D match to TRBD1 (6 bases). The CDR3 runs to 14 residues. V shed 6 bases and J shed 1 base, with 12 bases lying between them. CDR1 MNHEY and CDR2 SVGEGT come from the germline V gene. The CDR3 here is CASSPRDIQETQYF. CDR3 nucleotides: TGTGCCAGCAGCCCTAGGGACATCCAAGAGACCCAGTACTTC.

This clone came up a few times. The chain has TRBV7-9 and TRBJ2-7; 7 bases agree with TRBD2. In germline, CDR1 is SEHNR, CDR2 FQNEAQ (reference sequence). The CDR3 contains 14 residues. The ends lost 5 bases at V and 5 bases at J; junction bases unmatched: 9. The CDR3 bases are TGTGCCAGCAGCCTGACTAGCTCTTCCCACGAGCAGTACTTC. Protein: CASSLTSSSHEQYF.

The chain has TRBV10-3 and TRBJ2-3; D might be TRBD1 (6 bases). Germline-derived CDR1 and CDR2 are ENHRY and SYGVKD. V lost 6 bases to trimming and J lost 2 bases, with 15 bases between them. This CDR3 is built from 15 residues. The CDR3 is CAISGGQRTTDTQYF. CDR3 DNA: TGTGCCATCAGCGGCGGACAGAGGACCACAGATACGCAGTATTTT.

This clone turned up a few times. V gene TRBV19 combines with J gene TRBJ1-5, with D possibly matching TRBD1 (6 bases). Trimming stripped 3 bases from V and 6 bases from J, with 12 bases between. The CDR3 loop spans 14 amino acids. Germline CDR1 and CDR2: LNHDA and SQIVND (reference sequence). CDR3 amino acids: CASSILGGSQPQHF. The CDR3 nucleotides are TGTGCCAGTAGTATTCTTGGGGGCAGTCAGCCCCAGCATTTT. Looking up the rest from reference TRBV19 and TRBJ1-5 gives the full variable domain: DGGITQSPKYLFRKEGQNVTLSCEQNLNHDAMYWYRQDPGQGLRLIYYSQIVNDFQKGDIAEGYSVSREKKESFPLTVTSAQKNPTAFYLCASSILGGSQPQHFGDGTRLSIL.

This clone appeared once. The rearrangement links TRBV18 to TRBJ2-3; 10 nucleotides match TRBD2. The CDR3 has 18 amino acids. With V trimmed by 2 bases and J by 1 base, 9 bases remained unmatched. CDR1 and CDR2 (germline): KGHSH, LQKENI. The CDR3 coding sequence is TGTGCCAGCTCACCATTGAGCGGGAGGGCCTTCGGCACAGATACGCAGTATTTT. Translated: CASSPLSGRAFGTDTQYF.

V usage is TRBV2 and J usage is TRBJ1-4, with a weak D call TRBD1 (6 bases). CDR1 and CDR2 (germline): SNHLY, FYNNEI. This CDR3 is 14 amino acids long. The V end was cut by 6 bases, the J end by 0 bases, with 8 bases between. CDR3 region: CASRDSTTNEKLFF. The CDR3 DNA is TGTGCCAGCAGGGACAGTACAACTAATGAAAAACTGTTTTTT. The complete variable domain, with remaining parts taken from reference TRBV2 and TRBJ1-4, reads EPEVTQTPSHQVTQMGQEVILRCVPISNHLYFYWYRQILGQKVEFLVSFYNNEISEKSEIFDDQFSVERPDGSNFTLKIRSTKLEDSAMYFCASRDSTTNEKLFFGSGTQLSVL.

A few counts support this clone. The CDR3 spells CASSESWATTTLNYGYTF. As DNA, the CDR3 is TGTGCCAGCAGTGAATCTTGGGCCACCACCACCCTCAACTATGGCTACACCTTC. The chain has TRBV25-1 and TRBJ1-2, with unresolved D. Germline V lookup: CDR1 MGHDK, CDR2 SYGVNS. The CDR3 covers 18 residues. V gave up 1 base and J gave up 2 bases, with 20 bases separating them.

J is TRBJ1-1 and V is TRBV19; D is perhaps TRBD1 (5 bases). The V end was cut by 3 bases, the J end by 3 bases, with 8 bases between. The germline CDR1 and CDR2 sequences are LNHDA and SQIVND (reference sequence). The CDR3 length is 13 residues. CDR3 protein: CASSIWGDTEAFF. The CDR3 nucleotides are TGTGCCAGTAGTATTTGGGGGGACACTGAAGCTTTCTTT. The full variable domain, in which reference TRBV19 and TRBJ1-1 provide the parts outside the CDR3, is DGGITQSPKYLFRKEGQNVTLSCEQNLNHDAMYWYRQDPGQGLRLIYYSQIVNDFQKGDIAEGYSVSREKKESFPLTVTSAQKNPTAFYLCASSIWGDTEAFFGQGTRLTVV.

CDR3 amino acids: CARDATNEQFF. Written as DNA, the CDR3 is TGTGCCAGGGACGCTACTAATGAGCAGTTCTTC. The V gene is TRBV30, the J gene TRBJ2-1; D is perhaps TRBD1 or TRBD2 (5 bases each). Germline CDR1 and CDR2: GTSNPN and SVGIG (reference sequence). The CDR3 length is 11 residues. Trimming shortened V by 8 bases and J by 7 bases, and 12 bases separated the two germline ends.

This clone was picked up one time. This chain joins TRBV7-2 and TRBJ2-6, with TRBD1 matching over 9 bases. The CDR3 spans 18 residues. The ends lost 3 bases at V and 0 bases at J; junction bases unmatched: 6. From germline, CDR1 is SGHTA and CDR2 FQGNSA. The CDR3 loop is CASSFTGQGSSGANVLTF. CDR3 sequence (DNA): TGTGCCAGCAGCTTTACCGGACAGGGGAGCTCTGGGGCCAACGTCCTGACTTTC.

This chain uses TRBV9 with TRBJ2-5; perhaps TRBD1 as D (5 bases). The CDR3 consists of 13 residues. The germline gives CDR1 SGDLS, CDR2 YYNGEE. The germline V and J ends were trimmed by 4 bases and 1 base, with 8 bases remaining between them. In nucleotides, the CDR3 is TGTGCCAGCAGCACAGGACCCCAAGAGACCCAGTACTTC. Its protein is CASSTGPQETQYF.

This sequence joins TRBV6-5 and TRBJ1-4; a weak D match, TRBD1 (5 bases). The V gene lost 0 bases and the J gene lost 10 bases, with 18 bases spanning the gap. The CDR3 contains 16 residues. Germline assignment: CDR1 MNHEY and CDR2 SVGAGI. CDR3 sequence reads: CASSYSAGPLKGKLFF. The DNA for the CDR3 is TGTGCCAGCAGTTACTCAGCGGGGCCCCTGAAGGGAAAACTGTTTTTT.

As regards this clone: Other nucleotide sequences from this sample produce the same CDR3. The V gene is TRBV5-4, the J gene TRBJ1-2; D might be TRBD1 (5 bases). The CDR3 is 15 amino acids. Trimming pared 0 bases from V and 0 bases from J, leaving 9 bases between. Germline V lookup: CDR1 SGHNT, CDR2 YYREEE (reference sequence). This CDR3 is CASSLAGGANYGYTF. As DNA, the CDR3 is TGTGCCAGCAGCTTGGCCGGGGGAGCTAACTATGGCTACACCTTC.

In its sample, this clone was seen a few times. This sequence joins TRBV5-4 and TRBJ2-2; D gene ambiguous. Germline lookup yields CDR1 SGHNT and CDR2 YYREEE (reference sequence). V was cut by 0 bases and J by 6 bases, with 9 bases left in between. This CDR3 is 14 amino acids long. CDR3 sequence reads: CASSLVSPSGELFF. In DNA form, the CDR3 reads TGTGCCAGCAGCTTGGTCTCTCCGTCCGGGGAGCTGTTTTTT.

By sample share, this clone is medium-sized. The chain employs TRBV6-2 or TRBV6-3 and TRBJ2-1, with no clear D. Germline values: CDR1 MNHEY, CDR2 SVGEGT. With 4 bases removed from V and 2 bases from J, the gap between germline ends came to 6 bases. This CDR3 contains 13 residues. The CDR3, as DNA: TGTGCCAGCAGTTTGGGCCCCTACAATGAGCAGTTCTTC. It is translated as CASSLGPYNEQFF.

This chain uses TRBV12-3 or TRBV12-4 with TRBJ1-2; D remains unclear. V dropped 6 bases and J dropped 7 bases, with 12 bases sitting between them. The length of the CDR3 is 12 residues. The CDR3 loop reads CASSISRGGYTF. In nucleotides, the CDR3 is TGTGCCAGCAGCATTTCTCGGGGTGGCTACACCTTC.

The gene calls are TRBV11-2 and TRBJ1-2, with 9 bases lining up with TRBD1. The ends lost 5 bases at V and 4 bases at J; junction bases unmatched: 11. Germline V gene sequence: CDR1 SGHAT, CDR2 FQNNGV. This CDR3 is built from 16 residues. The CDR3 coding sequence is TGTGCCAGCAGCCTAAACCCGGGACAGGGAGTCTATGGCTACACCTTC. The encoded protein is CASSLNPGQGVYGYTF.

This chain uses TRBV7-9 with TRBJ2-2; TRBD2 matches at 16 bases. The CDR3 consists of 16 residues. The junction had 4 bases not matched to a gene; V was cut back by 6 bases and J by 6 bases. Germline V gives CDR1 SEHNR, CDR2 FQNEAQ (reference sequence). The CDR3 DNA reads TGTGCCAGCAGATCGGGACTAGCGGGAGGGCCCGGGGAGCTGTTTTTT. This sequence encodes CASRSGLAGGPGELFF.